This T cell receptor (beta chain) was captured in a study of T cells in Graves' hyperthyroidism and ophthalmopathy. Study observations and caveats: Median prediction lead before ophthalmopathy onset was 6 to 8 months with the model.

The CDR3 is made up of 14 amino acids. The junction had 8 bases not matched to a gene; V was cut back by 5 bases and J by 8 bases. Germline CDR1 is MDHEN and CDR2 is SYDVKM. Amplification yielded TCR beta CDR3 regions, with RNA transcripts as the source. The study used the HTBI primer set for a first-round RT-PCR of the TCR CDR3. TCRdb fed the multiplex PCR reads into MiXCR, producing one record per CDR3 protein. The sample lists a few hundred thousand distinct CDR3 sequences; approximately 17% were seen once. The sample holds a few counts of this clonotype. Its antigen is as yet unknown. The study left out patients who had uncontrolled infection, other autoimmune disease, pregnancy or lactation. Extraction of PBMCs used roughly 9.3 ml of fresh peripheral blood.

Input material: blood. The TCR sequence derives from a young woman with Graves' ophthalmopathy. V usage is TRBV28 and J usage is TRBJ2-1, with 8 bases that match TRBD2. CDR3 in amino acids: CASSPGGGLDEQFF. CDR3 in DNA: TGTGCCAGCAGTCCGGGGGGGGGGCTGGATGAGCAGTTCTTC.